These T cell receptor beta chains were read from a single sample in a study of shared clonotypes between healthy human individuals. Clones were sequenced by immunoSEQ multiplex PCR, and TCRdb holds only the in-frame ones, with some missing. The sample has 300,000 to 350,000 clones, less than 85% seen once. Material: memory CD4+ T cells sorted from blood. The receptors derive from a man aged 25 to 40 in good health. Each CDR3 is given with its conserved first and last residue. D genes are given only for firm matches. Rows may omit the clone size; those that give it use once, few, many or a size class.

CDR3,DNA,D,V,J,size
CASSYDRGSYNEQFF,TGTGCCAGCAGCTACGACAGGGGCTCCTACAATGAGCAGTTCTTC,TRBD1,TRBV11-2,TRBJ2-1,few
CASSQGGRTGELFF,TGCGCCAGCAGCCAGGGAGGGCGGACCGGGGAGCTGTTTTTT,TRBD2,TRBV5-1,TRBJ2-2,NA
CASQGFETQYF,TGTGCCAGCCAGGGTTTTGAGACCCAGTACTTC,NA,TRBV2,TRBJ2-5,NA
CASSEERSGNTIYF,TGTGCCAGCAGTGAAGAGAGATCTGGAAACACCATATATTTT,NA,TRBV25-1,TRBJ1-3,many
CASSPTGAPGDNSPLHF,TGTGCCAGCAGTCCAACCGGGGCCCCCGGGGATAATTCACCCCTCCACTTT,NA,TRBV5-6,TRBJ1-6,NA
CASSLAVGSGTYEQYF,TGCGCCAGCAGCTTGGCTGTGGGGAGCGGGACTTACGAGCAGTACTTC,TRBD2,TRBV5-1,TRBJ2-7,NA
CASSYSTPAADNEQFF,TGTGCCAGCAGTTACTCGACACCCGCGGCGGACAATGAGCAGTTCTTC,NA,TRBV6-5,TRBJ2-1,NA
CASNDPGLVNIQYF,TGTGCCAGTAACGATCCGGGACTAGTAAACATTCAGTACTTC,TRBD2,TRBV19,TRBJ2-4,NA
CASSDPRTGSDYGYTF,TGTGCCAGTAGCGATCCTAGGACAGGCTCGGACTATGGCTACACCTTC,TRBD1,TRBV19,TRBJ1-2,once
CAAIDGTNYEQYF,TGTGCCGCTATTGATGGGACCAACTACGAGCAGTACTTC,NA,TRBV28,TRBJ2-7,NA
CASSRLEEQFF,TGTGCCAGCAGCCGACTGGAAGAGCAGTTCTTC,NA,TRBV7-9,TRBJ2-1,NA
CASSLIQRGSTDTQYF,TGCGCCAGCAGCTTAATACAGCGGGGCTCCACAGATACGCAGTATTTT,TRBD2,TRBV5-1,TRBJ2-3,NA
CASSLAGVNQPQHF,TGTGCCAGCAGCTTGGCTGGCGTCAATCAGCCCCAGCATTTT,NA,TRBV5-6,TRBJ1-5,once
CASSSGTSFNQPQHF,TGTGCCAGCAGCTCCGGGACAAGTTTCAATCAGCCCCAGCATTTT,NA,TRBV7-2,TRBJ1-5,few
CASSIGGGISHGYTF,TGTGCCAGTAGTATCGGGGGGGGCATATCCCATGGCTACACCTTC,NA,TRBV19,TRBJ1-2,NA
CASSPRRPGISRYEQYF,TGTGCCAGCTCACCACGGCGTCCAGGGATTAGCCGCTACGAGCAGTACTTC,NA,TRBV18,TRBJ2-7,NA
CASSENQPQHF,TGTGCCAGCAGCGAAAATCAGCCCCAGCATTTT,NA,TRBV6-1,TRBJ1-5,few
CASRTGGNTGELFF,TGTGCCAGTAGAACAGGGGGCAACACCGGGGAGCTGTTTTTT,TRBD1,TRBV19,TRBJ2-2,NA
CASSLAGDNGNEQFF,TGTGCCAGCAGCTTGGCGGGAGATAACGGCAATGAGCAGTTCTTC,NA,TRBV5-4,TRBJ2-1,NA
CATGTSGYTQYF,TGTGCCACCGGGACTAGCGGGTATACGCAGTATTTT,TRBD2,TRBV10-3,TRBJ2-3,NA
CASSLSGSARETQYF,TGTGCCAGCAGTCTTAGCGGGAGCGCGAGAGAGACCCAGTACTTC,TRBD2,TRBV27,TRBJ2-5,NA
CASSYRESPQHF,TGTGCCAGCAGCTACAGGGAGTCGCCCCAGCATTTT,NA,TRBV7-2,TRBJ1-5,NA
CASSLGGQTYEQYF,TGTGCCAGCAGTTTAGGGGGACAAACCTACGAGCAGTACTTC,NA,TRBV27,TRBJ2-7,once
CASSPGGTGSTAGNTIYF,TGTGCCAGCAGTCCAGGCGGGACAGGGAGTACGGCAGGAAACACCATATATTTT,TRBD1,TRBV28,TRBJ1-3,few
CASSDRGLTYEQYF,TGTGCCAGCAGTGACAGGGGACTTACCTACGAGCAGTACTTC,NA,TRBV6-1,TRBJ2-7,few
CASSQGGLDTGELFF,TGTGCCAGCAGCCAAGGGGGATTGGACACCGGGGAGCTGTTTTTT,NA,TRBV7-3,TRBJ2-2,NA
CASSLGDNYYEQYF,TGTGCCAGCAGCTTGGGTGACAACTACTACGAGCAGTACTTC,NA,TRBV5-6,TRBJ2-7,NA
CASSIGGVGSSGSLF,TGTGCCAGTAGTATTGGGGGGGTCGGTAGCTCCGGATCTCTCTTC,TRBD2,TRBV19,TRBJ2-1,few
CATSRGQGGSGNTIYF,TGTGCCACCAGCAGGGGACAGGGTGGATCCGGAAACACCATATATTTT,TRBD1,TRBV15,TRBJ1-3,NA
CASSEGTTNEKLFF,TGTGCCAGCAGCGAGGGGACAACTAATGAAAAACTGTTTTTT,NA,TRBV5-5,TRBJ1-4,NA
CASSLDRRNTEAFF,TGTGCCAGCAGCTTAGATCGCCGTAACACTGAAGCTTTCTTT,NA,TRBV7-2,TRBJ1-1,NA
CASSLGNRQAFF,TGTGCCAGCAGCTTGGGCAACCGACAAGCTTTCTTT,NA,TRBV5-4,TRBJ1-1,NA
CASSQFVRDTPPLLEQYF,TGCGCCAGCAGTCAATTCGTTCGGGACACCCCCCCACTACTCGAGCAGTACTTC,NA,TRBV23-1,TRBJ2-7,few
CASSLGGWGTVYEQYF,TGTGCCAGCAGCTTAGGTGGGTGGGGGACGGTTTACGAGCAGTACTTC,NA,TRBV11-2,TRBJ2-7,NA
CASSQDASGREETQYF,TGCGCCAGCAGCCAAGATGCTAGCGGGAGGGAAGAGACCCAGTACTTC,TRBD2,TRBV4-1,TRBJ2-5,few
CASRPTGHQETQYF,TGTGCCAGCAGGCCGACAGGGCACCAAGAGACCCAGTACTTC,TRBD1,TRBV2,TRBJ2-5,NA
CASSEGTSGILYNEQFF,TGTGCCAGCAGTGAAGGGACTAGCGGGATTCTTTACAATGAGCAGTTCTTC,TRBD2,TRBV2,TRBJ2-1,NA
CASSNIYEQYF,TGTGCCAGCAGTAATATCTACGAGCAGTACTTC,NA,TRBV28,TRBJ2-7,NA
CASSLERYEQYF,TGTGCCAGCAGTTTGGAGAGATACGAGCAGTACTTC,NA,TRBV2,TRBJ2-7,NA
CASSPTGELFF,TGTGCCAGCTCACCGACCGGGGAGCTGTTTTTT,NA,TRBV18,TRBJ2-2,NA
CASSPEGGSYEQYF,TGTGCCAGCAGCCCGGAGGGGGGGTCCTACGAGCAGTACTTC,NA,TRBV6-6,TRBJ2-7,NA
CASSLPGELFF,TGTGCCAGCAGTTTACCCGGGGAGCTGTTTTTT,NA,TRBV28,TRBJ2-2,few
CASSKGTLTQETQYF,TGTGCCAGCAGCAAAGGGACTCTAACCCAAGAGACCCAGTACTTC,NA,TRBV27,TRBJ2-5,NA